What follows are 21 T cell receptor beta chains derived from one specimen sequenced in a study of cytomegalovirus exposure and HLA in healthy donors. 13 Jbeta primers and 60 Vbeta primers were used for the PCR. Method: immunoSEQ multiplex PCR; TCRdb's copy keeps in-frame clones and lacks some. The table lists roughly 90,000 clones, 65% to 85% of them singletons, with 2% to 2.5% in the top ten. The sequencing input was PBMCs. These receptors originate from a man between 18 and 35 years old in good health and CMV-seronegative.

In DNA form, the CDR3 reads TGCGCCAGTCGACTAGCCGTGTTGGCCGGGGAGCTGTTTTTT. Amino acids: CASRLAVLAGELFF. V gene TRBV5-1 combines with J gene TRBJ2-2; 7 nucleotides align to TRBD2. The CDR3 totals 14 residues. Trimming at V came to 8 bases and at J to 6 bases, leaving 10 bases not matched to a gene. Germline V gene data show CDR1 as SGHRS and CDR2 as YFSETQ.

This clone was observed a few times. The CDR3: CASSSRTSGGYNEQFF. The CDR3 DNA sequence: TGTGCCAGCAGCTCGCGGACTAGCGGGGGATACAATGAGCAGTTCTTC. V and J are TRBV7-6 and TRBJ2-1, with 13 bases identical to TRBD2. V was clipped by 4 bases and J by 4 bases; unmatched bases: 4. This CDR3 comprises 16 residues. The germline V gene has CDR1 SGHVS and CDR2 FNYEAQ.

The chain carries TRBV7-8 and TRBJ2-7; 9 bases are shared with TRBD1. This CDR3 comprises 16 residues. V lost 4 bases to trimming and J lost 0 bases; unmatched junction nucleotides: 7. Germline CDR1 is SGHVS and CDR2 is FQNEAQ. The CDR3 loop reads CASSWKQGAPSYEQYF. CDR3 nucleotide sequence: TGTGCCAGCAGCTGGAAACAGGGGGCTCCCTCCTACGAGCAGTACTTC.

The chain couples TRBV4-1 to TRBJ2-7; no reliable D call. The germline gives CDR1 MGHRA, CDR2 YSYEKL. Trimming stripped 1 base from V and 6 bases from J, with 7 bases between. The CDR3 covers 12 residues. CDR3 amino acids: CASSQGLGEQYF. In nucleotides, the CDR3 is TGCGCCAGCAGCCAAGGACTCGGCGAGCAGTACTTC.

The genes are TRBV27 and TRBJ1-4, with D tentatively TRBD1 (6 bases). CDR3 length: 15 residues. V lost 2 bases and J 8 bases, leaving 15 bases between the germline ends. Germline assignment: CDR1 MNHEY and CDR2 SMNVEV (reference sequence). The CDR3 nucleotides are TGTGCCAGCAGTTTAGGACGGCAGGGGAGAGAAAAACTGTTTTTT. Translating gives CASSLGRQGREKLFF.

This clone was detected once. This chain uses TRBV5-1 with TRBJ2-1; 15 bases are a match to TRBD2. V shed 4 bases and J 7 bases; nucleotides not matched to a gene: 15. CDR3 length: 19 residues. The germline V gene has CDR1 SGHRS and CDR2 YFSETQ. The CDR3 coding sequence is TGCGCCAGCAGCCCACGGAGAGGGACTAGCGGGGGGAGTGGAAATGAGCAGTTCTTC. The encoded protein is CASSPRRGTSGGSGNEQFF.

The gene calls are TRBV19 and TRBJ2-5; TRBD2 matches at 11 bases. CDR1 LNHDA and CDR2 SQIVND come from the germline V gene (reference sequence). CDR3 size: 15 residues. The J segment lost 5 bases and the V segment lost 5 bases, leaving 7 bases of the junction unmatched. CDR3 coding DNA: TGTGCCAGTAGTTGGCTAGCGGGGGGCCTGGAGACCCAGTACTTC. It is translated as CASSWLAGGLETQYF.

The rearrangement joins TRBV11-2 to TRBJ2-5; 8 nucleotides agree with TRBD2. This CDR3 region has 13 residues. The V gene end was trimmed by 5 bases and the J gene end by 5 bases; junction bases not matched to a gene: 4. Germline assignment: CDR1 SGHAT and CDR2 FQNNGV. CDR3 loop: CASSQGLGETQYF. CDR3 sequence (DNA): TGTGCCAGCAGCCAGGGACTAGGGGAGACCCAGTACTTC.

The V call is TRBV14, the J call TRBJ1-4; D is unresolved. Trimming took 2 bases from V and 8 from J, leaving 12 bases between them. The germline gives CDR1 SGHDN, CDR2 FVKESK. CDR3 length: 14 amino acids. The CDR3 DNA is TGTGCCAGCAGCCAACTGGGAGGGAAGGAAAAACTGTTTTTT. This gives the protein CASSQLGGKEKLFF.

This chain connects TRBV6-5 to TRBJ2-7, with D possibly matching TRBD2 (6 bases). CDR1 is MNHEY, CDR2 SVGAGI, per germline. With 8 bases removed from V and 0 bases from J, the gap between germline ends came to 17 bases. The CDR3 consists of 15 residues. DNA of the CDR3: TGTGCCAGCGGGGATAGCGGCCTGAGCTCCTACGAGCAGTACTTC. Residues: CASGDSGLSSYEQYF.

The V gene is TRBV4-1, the J gene TRBJ1-3; D gene unclear. V lost 4 bases to trimming and J lost 1 base, with 14 bases between them. CDR1 and CDR2 (germline): MGHRA, YSYEKL. The CDR3 is 16 amino acids. The CDR3 here is CASSLKDLGSGNTIYF. As DNA, the CDR3 is TGCGCCAGCAGCCTGAAGGACTTGGGATCTGGAAACACCATATATTTT.

The J gene is TRBJ2-1, the V gene TRBV5-4; 9 bases fit TRBD2. This CDR3 has 17 residues. V dropped 0 bases and J dropped 4; count of bases not matched to a gene: 8. CDR1 SGHNT and CDR2 YYREEE come from the germline V gene (reference sequence). CDR3 amino acids: CASSLAGGGASYNEQFF. The CDR3 region has the DNA TGTGCCAGCAGCTTGGCCGGCGGGGGGGCCTCATACAATGAGCAGTTCTTC.

The rearrangement links TRBV9 to TRBJ1-4; D perhaps matches TRBD1 (5 bases). Germline CDR1 and CDR2: SGDLS and YYNGEE. The V gene lost 3 bases and the J gene lost 8 bases, with 14 bases spanning the gap. The CDR3 runs to 14 residues. CDR3 in DNA: TGTGCCAGCAGCGGGGTCGCGGGGGGGGAAAAACTGTTTTTT. This codes for CASSGVAGGEKLFF.

This rearrangement joins TRBV5-1 to TRBJ2-3, with D unclear. The V end lost 0 bases, the J end lost 0 bases, and 8 bases lay between the germline ends. Germline loops: CDR1 SGHRS, CDR2 YFSETQ. The CDR3 runs 15 residues. CDR3 nucleotides: TGCGCCAGCAGCTTGGCGGTAGTAAGCACAGATACGCAGTATTTT. This codes for CASSLAVVSTDTQYF.

The chain is built from TRBV5-4 and TRBJ2-1; 7 bases align to TRBD2. V was clipped by 4 bases and J by 1 base; unmatched bases: 17. This CDR3 is built from 19 residues. CDR1 and CDR2 (germline): SGHNT, YYREEE (reference sequence). The CDR3 nucleotides read TGTGCCAGCAGCACCGGCGGTAGTCTAGCGGCGGTTTCCTACAATGAGCAGTTCTTC. It encodes CASSTGGSLAAVSYNEQFF. Based on the CDR3 plus reference TRBV5-4 and TRBJ2-1, the full variable domain is ETGVTQSPTHLIKTRGQQVTLRCSSQSGHNTVSWYQQALGQGPQFIFQYYREEENGRGNFPPRFSGLQFPNYSSELNVNALELDDSALYLCASSTGGSLAAVSYNEQFFGPGTRLTVL.

The CDR3 nucleotides are TGTGCCAGCAGTACGGGGGAGCAGTACTTC. As protein: CASSTGEQYF. This sequence joins TRBV7-9 and TRBJ2-7; tentatively, D is TRBD2 (5 bases). Germline CDR1 reads SEHNR; CDR2 reads FQNEAQ (reference sequence). This CDR3 has 10 residues. V was pared by 6 bases and J by 7 bases, with 7 bases between. Full variable domain (outside the CDR3, taken from reference TRBV7-9 and TRBJ2-7): DTGVSQNPRHKITKRGQNVTFRCDPISEHNRLYWYRQTLGQGPEFLTYFQNEAQLEKSRLLSDRFSAERPKGSFSTLEIQRTEQGDSAMYLCASSTGEQYFGPGTRLTVT.

V and J are TRBV16 and TRBJ2-1; D not resolved. CDR1 KGHSY and CDR2 FQNENV come from the germline V gene. The CDR3 length is 12 residues. Trimming removed 0 bases from V and 7 bases from J, with 4 bases in between. In DNA, the CDR3 is TGTGCCAGCAGCCAATCGACAAATGAGCAGTTCTTC. Its protein product is CASSQSTNEQFF. Drawing the rest from reference TRBV16 and TRBJ2-1, the complete variable domain is GEEVAQTPKHLVRGEGQKAKLYCAPIKGHSYVFWYQQVLKNEFKFLISFQNENVFDETGMPKERFSAKCLPNSPCSLEIQATKLEDSAVYFCASSQSTNEQFFGPGTRLTVL.

This chain joins TRBV27 and TRBJ1-6, with 7 bases that match TRBD1. J gave up 9 bases and V 6 bases, and 8 bases lay outside the gene matches. The CDR3 covers 14 residues. Per germline, CDR1 MNHEY and CDR2 SMNVEV (reference sequence). The CDR3 coding sequence is TGTGCCAGCAGCTCGACAGGGAGGAGTTCACCCCTCCACTTT. It codes for CASSSTGRSSPLHF.

This sequence joins TRBV6-5 and TRBJ1-1; 8 bases agree with TRBD1. This CDR3 region has 14 residues. Per the germline V gene, CDR1 is MNHEY and CDR2 is SVGAGI. Losses at the gene ends were 6 bases for V and 10 bases for J; bases not matched to a gene: 13. CDR3 sequence: CASRDSGGERGAFF. The DNA for the CDR3 is TGTGCCAGCAGAGACTCAGGGGGCGAAAGGGGAGCTTTCTTT.

This rearrangement joins TRBV5-6 to TRBJ2-6; TRBD2 might be the D (5 bases). This CDR3 comprises 17 residues. V dropped 0 bases and J dropped 0 bases, with 10 bases sitting between them. Germline V gene sequence: CDR1 SGHDT, CDR2 YYEEEE. For the CDR3, the DNA is TGTGCCAGCAGCTTGGATCGTCGGGGCTCTGGGGCCAACGTCCTGACTTTC. Encoded protein: CASSLDRRGSGANVLTF.

The chain uses TRBV27 and TRBJ2-7; D is possibly TRBD2 (6 bases). Trimming shortened V by 4 bases and J by 1 base, and 14 bases separated the two germline ends. The CDR3 consists of 15 residues. Germline-derived CDR1 and CDR2 are MNHEY and SMNVEV (reference sequence). The CDR3 DNA reads TGTGCCAGCAGTTCCCCGGGAGCTCCTTCCTACGAGCAGTACTTC. Protein: CASSSPGAPSYEQYF.